The rows below give T cell receptor beta chains drawn from one sample of a study of patients and donors after allogeneic stem cell transplantation. In TCRdb, the RT-PCR reads were re-called with MiXCR into one record per CDR3 protein. The sample carries hundreds of thousands of distinct CDR3 sequences, 16% recorded once. The sample comprised blood, either unsorted or a sorted T cell fraction (not recorded which). All receptors come from a human donor who was either an allogeneic HSCT recipient or a stem cell or donor lymphocyte infusion donor (not recorded which). It is not recorded whose cells these are; they may come from a transplant donor. Each CDR3 is given with its conserved first and last residue. Fields, in order: V gene, clone size, D gene, J gene, CDR3 protein, CDR3 DNA. The D gene is left open where the match is weak. Where a row states a size, it is once, few, many or the class of an expanded clone; other rows omit it.

V: TRBV4-1
size: .
D: .
J: TRBJ2-5
CDR3: CASSQAAFVETQYF
DNA: TGCGCCAGCAGCCAAGCCGCCTTTGTGGAGACCCAGTACTTC

V: TRBV24-1
size: .
D: .
J: TRBJ2-3
CDR3: CATSDSGVTDTQYF
DNA: TGTGCCACCAGTGATTCAGGGGTTACAGATACGCAGTATTTT

V: TRBV20-1
size: .
D: TRBD1
J: TRBJ2-3
CDR3: CSARQGSDATQYF
DNA: TGCAGTGCTCGACAGGGTTCGGATGCAACGCAGTATTTT

V: TRBV2
size: few
D: .
J: TRBJ2-5
CDR3: CASIRQIQETQYF
DNA: TGTGCCAGCATCCGACAGATCCAAGAGACCCAGTACTTC

V: TRBV7-9
size: .
D: TRBD1
J: TRBJ2-5
CDR3: CASSRLQGARETQYF
DNA: TGTGCCAGCAGCCGCCTTCAGGGGGCTCGAGAGACCCAGTACTTC

V: TRBV19
size: .
D: .
J: TRBJ1-1
CDR3: CASSIGQGGTEAFF
DNA: TGTGCCAGTAGTATCGGGCAGGGAGGCACTGAAGCTTTCTTT

V: TRBV4-1
size: .
D: .
J: TRBJ2-5
CDR3: CASSHRTAQETQYF
DNA: TGCGCCAGCAGCCACAGGACAGCACAAGAGACCCAGTACTTC

V: TRBV4-3
size: .
D: .
J: TRBJ2-2
CDR3: CASSQDEVANTGELFF
DNA: TGCGCCAGCAGCCAAGATGAGGTCGCGAACACCGGGGAGCTGTTTTTT

V: TRBV6-2/TRBV6-3
size: many
D: TRBD2
J: TRBJ2-1
CDR3: CASSRMPGLAGPSSYNEQFF
DNA: TGTGCCAGCAGCCGGATGCCGGGACTAGCGGGTCCGAGCTCCTACAATGAGCAGTTCTTC

V: TRBV6-1
size: few
D: TRBD1
J: TRBJ2-2
CDR3: CASSAGTGGNGELFF
DNA: TGTGCCAGCAGTGCCGGGACAGGGGGAAACGGGGAGCTGTTTTTT

V: TRBV6-1
size: few
D: TRBD2
J: TRBJ2-2
CDR3: CASSNSGRAAGELFF
DNA: TGTGCCAGCAGTAACAGCGGGAGGGCAGCCGGGGAGCTGTTTTTT

V: TRBV6-1
size: .
D: TRBD2
J: TRBJ2-7
CDR3: CASRSPTSGRAHEQYF
DNA: TGTGCCAGCAGATCTCCGACTAGCGGGAGGGCCCACGAGCAGTACTTC

V: TRBV12-3/TRBV12-4
size: many
D: TRBD1
J: TRBJ2-5
CDR3: CASSPGTGILQETQYF
DNA: TGTGCCAGCAGCCCCGGGACAGGGATACTCCAAGAGACCCAGTACTTC

V: TRBV4-1
size: few
D: .
J: TRBJ2-7
CDR3: CASSQPLGNEQYF
DNA: TGCGCCAGCAGCCAACCGTTGGGTAACGAGCAGTACTTC

V: TRBV11-3
size: .
D: .
J: TRBJ2-1
CDR3: CASSHMRGSTEQFF
DNA: TGTGCCAGCAGCCATATGAGGGGGAGCACTGAGCAGTTCTTC

V: TRBV7-2
size: .
D: TRBD1
J: TRBJ1-2
CDR3: CASTQSWTGDYGYTF
DNA: TGTGCCAGCACTCAATCATGGACAGGGGACTATGGCTACACCTTC

V: TRBV7-9
size: .
D: TRBD1
J: TRBJ1-1
CDR3: CASSFRDRGKGTEAFF
DNA: TGTGCCAGCAGCTTCCGGGACAGGGGAAAGGGGACTGAAGCTTTCTTT

V: TRBV11-2
size: .
D: TRBD1
J: TRBJ2-3
CDR3: CASSFYGQGAVSTDTQYF
DNA: TGTGCCAGCAGCTTCTACGGACAGGGGGCTGTCAGCACAGATACGCAGTATTTT

V: TRBV5-1
size: .
D: .
J: TRBJ2-5
CDR3: CASSLEPGTQYF
DNA: TGCGCCAGCAGCTTGGAGCCGGGGACCCAGTACTTC

V: TRBV4-3
size: few
D: .
J: TRBJ2-3
CDR3: CASSQVKGSTDTQYF
DNA: TGCGCCAGCAGCCAAGTGAAGGGTAGTACAGATACGCAGTATTTT

V: TRBV29-1
size: .
D: .
J: TRBJ2-7
CDR3: CSVEDRRTYEQYF
DNA: TGCAGCGTTGAAGATCGACGGACCTACGAGCAGTACTTC

V: TRBV2
size: few
D: TRBD1
J: TRBJ1-4
CDR3: CASSEEGRGGEKLFF
DNA: TGTGCCAGCAGTGAAGAAGGCAGGGGGGGAGAAAAACTGTTTTTT

V: TRBV20-1
size: .
D: TRBD1
J: TRBJ2-2
CDR3: CSARGQGTAGELFF
DNA: TGCAGTGCTAGGGGACAGGGGACGGCCGGGGAGCTGTTTTTT

V: TRBV19
size: .
D: TRBD2
J: TRBJ2-5
CDR3: CASGGGAQETQYF
DNA: TGTGCCAGTGGGGGAGGGGCACAAGAGACCCAGTACTTC

V: TRBV7-9
size: .
D: .
J: TRBJ1-1
CDR3: CASSLALKGMNTEAFF
DNA: TGTGCCAGCAGCTTAGCCCTGAAGGGGATGAACACTGAAGCTTTCTTT

V: TRBV7-9
size: .
D: .
J: TRBJ1-4
CDR3: CASSLWGEYEKLFF
DNA: TGTGCCAGCAGCTTATGGGGGGAATACGAAAAACTGTTTTTT

V: TRBV30
size: few
D: .
J: TRBJ2-2
CDR3: CAWSASYRETGLNTGELFF
DNA: TGTGCCTGGAGTGCATCGTACAGGGAGACAGGCCTGAACACCGGGGAGCTGTTTTTT

V: TRBV24-1
size: .
D: .
J: TRBJ2-7
CDR3: CATSDLTSREQYF
DNA: TGTGCCACCAGTGATTTGACCAGCCGCGAGCAGTACTTC

V: TRBV15
size: once
D: .
J: TRBJ2-6
CDR3: CATSRRNSGANVLTF
DNA: TGTGCCACCAGCAGAAGGAACTCTGGGGCCAACGTCCTGACTTTC

V: TRBV19
size: .
D: .
J: TRBJ1-2
CDR3: CASSGPEWNSPYSYGYTF
DNA: TGTGCCAGTAGTGGCCCAGAGTGGAACAGTCCTTACTCCTATGGCTACACCTTC

V: TRBV11-2
size: many
D: TRBD1
J: TRBJ1-4
CDR3: CASSLGQATNEKLFF
DNA: TGTGCCAGCAGCCTCGGACAGGCAACTAATGAAAAACTGTTTTTT

V: TRBV7-6
size: few
D: .
J: TRBJ2-7
CDR3: CASSPTRGPTEQYF
DNA: TGTGCCAGCAGCCCCACGAGAGGGCCAACCGAGCAGTACTTC

V: TRBV6-5
size: many
D: .
J: TRBJ1-1
CDR3: CASSYSSQVLNTEAFF
DNA: TGTGCCAGCAGTTACTCGAGTCAGGTGCTGAACACTGAAGCTTTCTTT

V: TRBV6-1
size: few
D: TRBD1
J: TRBJ1-6
CDR3: CASSDRGNSPLHF
DNA: TGTGCCAGCAGCGACAGGGGGAATTCACCCCTCCACTTT

V: TRBV6-5
size: few
D: TRBD2
J: TRBJ2-1
CDR3: CASSYSPAGGPGGNEQFF
DNA: TGTGCCAGCAGTTACTCCCCCGCGGGAGGGCCTGGTGGGAATGAGCAGTTCTTC

V: TRBV9
size: few
D: .
J: TRBJ1-1
CDR3: CASSEDGDTEAFF
DNA: TGTGCCAGCAGCGAAGACGGTGACACTGAAGCTTTCTTT

V: TRBV12-3/TRBV12-4
size: .
D: .
J: TRBJ1-2
CDR3: CASSNRASGPRGGYTF
DNA: TGTGCCAGCAGTAACCGTGCCTCGGGACCTAGGGGTGGCTACACCTTC

V: TRBV29-1
size: few
D: TRBD2
J: TRBJ2-3
CDR3: CSAAGLAGGLDTQYF
DNA: TGCAGCGCGGCGGGACTAGCGGGAGGGCTGGATACGCAGTATTTT

V: TRBV4-1
size: few
D: TRBD2
J: TRBJ2-2
CDR3: CASSQGLAGGPRTGELFF
DNA: TGCGCCAGCAGCCAAGGACTAGCGGGGGGCCCGAGGACCGGGGAGCTGTTTTTT

V: TRBV24-1
size: few
D: .
J: TRBJ1-1
CDR3: CATSTQRGGNTEAFF
DNA: TGTGCCACCAGTACCCAACGTGGGGGTAACACTGAAGCTTTCTTT

V: TRBV4-3
size: few
D: .
J: TRBJ2-2
CDR3: CASSQKGRYTGELFF
DNA: TGCGCCAGCAGCCAGAAGGGTCGTTACACCGGGGAGCTGTTTTTT

V: TRBV2
size: .
D: TRBD1
J: TRBJ2-7
CDR3: CARSQGAYEQYF
DNA: TGTGCCAGATCTCAGGGGGCCTACGAGCAGTACTTC

V: TRBV5-6
size: few
D: TRBD1
J: TRBJ1-1
CDR3: CASSFLGTANTEAFF
DNA: TGTGCCAGCAGCTTCCTTGGGACAGCGAACACTGAAGCTTTCTTT